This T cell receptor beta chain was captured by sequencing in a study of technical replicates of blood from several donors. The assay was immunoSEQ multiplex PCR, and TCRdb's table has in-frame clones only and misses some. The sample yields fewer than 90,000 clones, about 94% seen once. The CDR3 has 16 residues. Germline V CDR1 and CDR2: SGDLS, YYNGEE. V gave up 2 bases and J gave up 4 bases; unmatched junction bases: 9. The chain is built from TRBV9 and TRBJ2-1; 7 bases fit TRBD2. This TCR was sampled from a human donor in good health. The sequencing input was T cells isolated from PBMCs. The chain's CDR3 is CASSVSPPSGYNEQFF. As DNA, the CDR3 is TGTGCCAGCAGCGTTTCGCCGCCTAGCGGTTACAATGAGCAGTTCTTC.